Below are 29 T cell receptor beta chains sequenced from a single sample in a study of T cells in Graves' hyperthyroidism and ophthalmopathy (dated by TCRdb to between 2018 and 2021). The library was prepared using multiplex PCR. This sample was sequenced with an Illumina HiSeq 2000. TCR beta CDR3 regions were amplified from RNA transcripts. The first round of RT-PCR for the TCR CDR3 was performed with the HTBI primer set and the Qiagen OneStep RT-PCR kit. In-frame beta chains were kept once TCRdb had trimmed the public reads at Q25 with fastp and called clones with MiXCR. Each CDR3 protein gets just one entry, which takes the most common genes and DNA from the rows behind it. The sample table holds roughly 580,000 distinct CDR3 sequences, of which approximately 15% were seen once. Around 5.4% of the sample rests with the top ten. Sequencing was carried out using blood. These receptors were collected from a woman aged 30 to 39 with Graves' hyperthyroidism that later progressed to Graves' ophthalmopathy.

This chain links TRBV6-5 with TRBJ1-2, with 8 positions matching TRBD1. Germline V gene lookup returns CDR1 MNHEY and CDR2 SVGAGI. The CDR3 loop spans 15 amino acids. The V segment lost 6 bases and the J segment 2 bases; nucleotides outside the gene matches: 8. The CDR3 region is CASSYLRGLNYGYTF. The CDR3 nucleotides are TGTGCCAGCAGCTACCTCAGGGGGCTCAACTATGGCTACACCTTC.

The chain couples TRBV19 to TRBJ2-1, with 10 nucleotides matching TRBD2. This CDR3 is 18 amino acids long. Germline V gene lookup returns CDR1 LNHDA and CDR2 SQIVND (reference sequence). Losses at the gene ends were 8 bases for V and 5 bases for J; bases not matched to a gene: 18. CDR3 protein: CASQRAQHLAGADNEQFF. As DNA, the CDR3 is TGTGCCAGTCAAAGGGCCCAACATCTAGCGGGGGCTGACAATGAGCAGTTCTTC.

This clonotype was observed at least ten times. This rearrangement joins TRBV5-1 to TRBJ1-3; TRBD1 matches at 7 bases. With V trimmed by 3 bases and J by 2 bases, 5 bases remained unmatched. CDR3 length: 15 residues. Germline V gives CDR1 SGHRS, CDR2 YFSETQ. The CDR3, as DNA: TGCGCCAGCAGCTGGGGGACAGCGACTGGAAACACCATATATTTT. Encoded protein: CASSWGTATGNTIYF.

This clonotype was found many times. CDR3 sequence (DNA): TGCAGTGCTCAGAGCAGGACAGGGGGGACTAATGAAAAACTGTTTTTT. Protein product: CSAQSRTGGTNEKLFF. The chain combines TRBV20-1 with TRBJ1-4; 10 positions match TRBD1. CDR3 length: 16 amino acids. The J segment lost 2 bases and the V segment lost 5 bases, leaving 8 bases of the junction unmatched. Germline CDR1 is DFQATT and CDR2 is SNEGSKA (reference sequence).

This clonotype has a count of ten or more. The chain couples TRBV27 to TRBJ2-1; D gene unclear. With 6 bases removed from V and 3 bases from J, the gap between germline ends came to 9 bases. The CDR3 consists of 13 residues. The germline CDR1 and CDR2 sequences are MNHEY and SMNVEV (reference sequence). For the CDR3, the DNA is TGTGCCAGCAGGCGACTGGACTACAATGAGCAGTTCTTC. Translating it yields CASRRLDYNEQFF.

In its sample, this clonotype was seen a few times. CDR3: CAWGIDGNTIYF. The CDR3 DNA reads as TGTGCCTGGGGTATAGACGGAAACACCATATATTTT. V is TRBV30 and J is TRBJ1-3; no clear D. CDR1 is GTSNPN, CDR2 SVGIG, per germline (reference sequence). Trimming took off 5 bases at V and 4 bases at J, with 9 bases between the two ends. The CDR3 has 12 amino acids. Full variable domain (remainder filled in from reference TRBV30 and TRBJ1-3): SQTIHQWPATLVQPVGSPLSLECTVEGTSNPNLYWYRQAAGRGLQLLFYSVGIGQISSEVPQNLSASRPQDRQFILSSKKLLLSDSGFYLCAWGIDGNTIYFGEGSWLTVV.

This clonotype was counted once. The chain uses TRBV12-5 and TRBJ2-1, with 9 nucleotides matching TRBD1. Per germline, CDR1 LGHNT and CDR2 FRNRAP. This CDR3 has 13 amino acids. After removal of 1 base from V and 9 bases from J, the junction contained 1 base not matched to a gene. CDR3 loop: CASGLGTGVEQFF. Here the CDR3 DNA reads TGTGCTAGTGGTTTGGGGACAGGGGTTGAGCAGTTCTTC. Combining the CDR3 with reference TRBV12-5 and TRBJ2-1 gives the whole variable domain DARVTQTPRHKVTEMGQEVTMRCQPILGHNTVFWYRQTMMQGLELLAYFRNRAPLDDSGMPKDRFSAEMPDATLATLKIQPSEPRDSAVYFCASGLGTGVEQFFGPGTRLTVL.

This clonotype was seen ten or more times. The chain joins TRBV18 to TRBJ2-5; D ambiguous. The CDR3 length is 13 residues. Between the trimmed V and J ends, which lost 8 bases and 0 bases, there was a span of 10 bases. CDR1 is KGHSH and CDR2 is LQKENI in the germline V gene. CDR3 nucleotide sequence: TGTGCCAGCAGCCGGACCGACCAAGAGACCCAGTACTTC. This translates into CASSRTDQETQYF.

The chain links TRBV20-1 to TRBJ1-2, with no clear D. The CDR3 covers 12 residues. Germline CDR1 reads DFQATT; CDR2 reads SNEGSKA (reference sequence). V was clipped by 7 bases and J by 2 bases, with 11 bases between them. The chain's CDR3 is CSVVGRNYGYTF. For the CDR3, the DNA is TGCAGTGTCGTCGGCAGGAACTATGGCTACACCTTC.

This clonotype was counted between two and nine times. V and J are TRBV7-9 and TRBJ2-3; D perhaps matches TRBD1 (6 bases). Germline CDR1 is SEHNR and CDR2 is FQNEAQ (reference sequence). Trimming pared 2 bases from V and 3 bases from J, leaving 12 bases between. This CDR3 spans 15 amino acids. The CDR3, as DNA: TGTGCCAGCAGCTTAAACAGGGTGAGAACAGATACGCAGTATTTT. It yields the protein CASSLNRVRTDTQYF.

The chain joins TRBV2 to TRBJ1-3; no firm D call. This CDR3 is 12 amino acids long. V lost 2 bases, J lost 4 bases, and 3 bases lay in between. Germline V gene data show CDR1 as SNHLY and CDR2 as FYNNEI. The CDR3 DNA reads TGTGCCAGCAGTGAACTCGGAAACACCATATATTTT. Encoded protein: CASSELGNTIYF.

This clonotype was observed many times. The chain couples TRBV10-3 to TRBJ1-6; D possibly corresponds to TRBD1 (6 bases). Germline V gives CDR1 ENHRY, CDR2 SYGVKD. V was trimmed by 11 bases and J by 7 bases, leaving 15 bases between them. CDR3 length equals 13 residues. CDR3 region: CAATGASNSPLHF. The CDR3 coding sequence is TGTGCCGCAACGGGGGCGAGCAATTCACCCCTCCACTTT.

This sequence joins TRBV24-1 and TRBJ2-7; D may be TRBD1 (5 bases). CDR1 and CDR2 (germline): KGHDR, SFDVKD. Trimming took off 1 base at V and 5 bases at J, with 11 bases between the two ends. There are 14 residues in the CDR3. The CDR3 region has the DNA TGTGCCACCAGTGATTTTCCTGACAGCCACGAGCAGTACTTC. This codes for CATSDFPDSHEQYF.

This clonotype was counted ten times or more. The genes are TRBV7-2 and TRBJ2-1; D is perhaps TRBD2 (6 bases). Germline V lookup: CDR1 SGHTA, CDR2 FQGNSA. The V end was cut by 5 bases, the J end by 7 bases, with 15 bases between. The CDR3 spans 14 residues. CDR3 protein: CASSVGLYGNEQFF. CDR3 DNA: TGTGCCAGCAGCGTGGGACTGTACGGAAATGAGCAGTTCTTC. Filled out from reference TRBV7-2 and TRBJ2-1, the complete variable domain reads GAGVSQSPSNKVTEKGKDVELRCDPISGHTALYWYRQSLGQGLEFLIYFQGNSAPDKSGLPSDRFSAERTGGSVSTLTIQRTQQEDSAVYLCASSVGLYGNEQFFGPGTRLTVL.

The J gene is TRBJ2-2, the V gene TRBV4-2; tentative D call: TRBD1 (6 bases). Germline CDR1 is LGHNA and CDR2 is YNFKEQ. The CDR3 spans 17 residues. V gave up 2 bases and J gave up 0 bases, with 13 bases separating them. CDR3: CASSQPTGTSNTGELFF. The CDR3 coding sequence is TGTGCCAGCAGCCAACCTACAGGGACCTCGAACACCGGGGAGCTGTTTTTT.

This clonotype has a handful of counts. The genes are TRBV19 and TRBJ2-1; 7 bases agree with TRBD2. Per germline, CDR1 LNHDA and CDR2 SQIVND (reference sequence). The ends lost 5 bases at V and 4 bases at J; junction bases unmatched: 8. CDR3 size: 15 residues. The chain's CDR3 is CASSVPSGAYNEQFF. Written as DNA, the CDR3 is TGTGCCAGTAGTGTCCCTAGCGGAGCTTACAATGAGCAGTTCTTC.

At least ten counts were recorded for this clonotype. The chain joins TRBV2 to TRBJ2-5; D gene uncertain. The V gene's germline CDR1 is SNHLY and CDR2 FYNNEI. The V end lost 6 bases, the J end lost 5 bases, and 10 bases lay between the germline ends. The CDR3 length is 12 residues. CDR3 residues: CASRLSLETQYF. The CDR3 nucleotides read TGTGCCAGCAGGCTGTCCCTCGAGACCCAGTACTTC.

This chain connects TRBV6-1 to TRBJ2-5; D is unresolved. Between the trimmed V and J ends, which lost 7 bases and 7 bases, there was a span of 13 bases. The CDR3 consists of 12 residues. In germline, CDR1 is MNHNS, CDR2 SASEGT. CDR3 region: CASNDWKRTQYF. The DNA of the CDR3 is TGTGCCAGCAATGACTGGAAGAGGACCCAGTACTTC.

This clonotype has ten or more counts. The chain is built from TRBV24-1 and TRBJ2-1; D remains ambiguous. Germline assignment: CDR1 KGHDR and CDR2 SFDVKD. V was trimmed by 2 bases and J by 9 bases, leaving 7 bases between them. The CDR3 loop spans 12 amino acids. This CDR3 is CATSDWSGEQFF. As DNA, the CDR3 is TGTGCCACCAGTGATTGGTCGGGTGAGCAGTTCTTC.

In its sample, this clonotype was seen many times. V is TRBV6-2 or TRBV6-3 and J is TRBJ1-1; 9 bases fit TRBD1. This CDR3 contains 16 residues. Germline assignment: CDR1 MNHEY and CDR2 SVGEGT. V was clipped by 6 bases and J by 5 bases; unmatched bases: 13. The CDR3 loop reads CASSHGQGRGDTEAFF. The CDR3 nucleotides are TGTGCCAGCAGCCACGGACAGGGGAGGGGTGATACTGAAGCTTTCTTT.

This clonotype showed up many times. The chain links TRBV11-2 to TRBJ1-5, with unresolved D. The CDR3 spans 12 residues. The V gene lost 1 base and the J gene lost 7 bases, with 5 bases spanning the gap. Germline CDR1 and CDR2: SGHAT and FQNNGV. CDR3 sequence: CASSLGTQPQHF. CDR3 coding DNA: TGTGCCAGCAGCTTAGGCACCCAGCCCCAGCATTTT.

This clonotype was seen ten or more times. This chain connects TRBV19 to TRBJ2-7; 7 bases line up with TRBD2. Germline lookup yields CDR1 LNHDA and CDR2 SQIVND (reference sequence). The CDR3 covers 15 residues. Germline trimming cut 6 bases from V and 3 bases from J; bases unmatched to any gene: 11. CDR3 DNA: TGTGCCAGTAGAGCCGGCAGCGGGGATTACTACGAGCAGTACTTC. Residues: CASRAGSGDYYEQYF.

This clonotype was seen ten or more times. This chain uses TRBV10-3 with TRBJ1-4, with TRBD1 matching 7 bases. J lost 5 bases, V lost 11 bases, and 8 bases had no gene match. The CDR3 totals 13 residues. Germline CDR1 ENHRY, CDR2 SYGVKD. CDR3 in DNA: TGTGCCTCGTCCGGGACAGTGAATGAAAAACTGTTTTTT. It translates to CASSGTVNEKLFF.

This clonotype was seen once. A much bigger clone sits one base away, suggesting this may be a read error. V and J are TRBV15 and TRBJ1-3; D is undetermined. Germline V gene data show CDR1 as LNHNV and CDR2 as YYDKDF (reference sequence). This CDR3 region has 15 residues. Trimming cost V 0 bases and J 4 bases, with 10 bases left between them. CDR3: CATSRDRATGNTIYF. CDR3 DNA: TGTGCCACCAGCAGAGATCGAGCAACAGGAAACACCATATATTTT.

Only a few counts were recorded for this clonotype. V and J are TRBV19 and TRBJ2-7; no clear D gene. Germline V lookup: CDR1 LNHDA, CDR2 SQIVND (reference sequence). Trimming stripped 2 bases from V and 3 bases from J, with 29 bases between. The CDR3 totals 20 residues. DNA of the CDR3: TGTGCCAGTAGTATATTACTGATCGACCCCGACCGAGGTAATAGCTACGAGCAGTACTTC. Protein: CASSILLIDPDRGNSYEQYF.

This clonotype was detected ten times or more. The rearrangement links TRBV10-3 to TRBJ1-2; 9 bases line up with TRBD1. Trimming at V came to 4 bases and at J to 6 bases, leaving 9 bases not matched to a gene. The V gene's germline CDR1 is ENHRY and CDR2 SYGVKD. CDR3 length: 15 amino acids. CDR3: CAISGGQGVSDGYTF. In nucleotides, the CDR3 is TGTGCCATCAGTGGGGGACAGGGCGTCTCCGATGGCTACACCTTC.

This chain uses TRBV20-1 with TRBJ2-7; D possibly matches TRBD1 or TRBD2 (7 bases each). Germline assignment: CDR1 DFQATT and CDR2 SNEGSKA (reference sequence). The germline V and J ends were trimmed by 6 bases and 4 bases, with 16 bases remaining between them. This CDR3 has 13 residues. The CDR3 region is CSAPRGGRYEQYF. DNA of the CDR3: TGCAGTGCCCCCAGGGGGGGCAGATACGAGCAGTACTTC.

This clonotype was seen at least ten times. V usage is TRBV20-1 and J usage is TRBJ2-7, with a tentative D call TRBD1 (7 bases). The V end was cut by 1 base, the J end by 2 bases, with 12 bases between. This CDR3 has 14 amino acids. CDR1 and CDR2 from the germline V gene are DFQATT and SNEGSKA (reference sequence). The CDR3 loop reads CSARVSGGTYEQYF. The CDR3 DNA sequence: TGCAGTGCTAGAGTGTCAGGGGGGACCTACGAGCAGTACTTC.

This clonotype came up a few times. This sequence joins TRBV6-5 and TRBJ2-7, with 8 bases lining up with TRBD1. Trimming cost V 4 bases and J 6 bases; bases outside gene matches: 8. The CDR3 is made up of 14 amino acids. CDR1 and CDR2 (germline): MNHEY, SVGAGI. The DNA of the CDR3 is TGTGCCAGCAGTTCCGGACAGGGTAGGGGCGAGCAGTACTTC. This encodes CASSSGQGRGEQYF.